Included here is one T cell receptor beta chain sequence, with context. Patients had chemo-refractory metastatic non-small-cell lung cancer and received focal radiation plus CTLA-4 blockade that used ipilimumab. Germline lookup yields CDR1 MNHEY and CDR2 SVGAGI. The CDR3 loop spans 15 amino acids. V was trimmed by 4 bases and J by 3 bases, leaving 15 bases between them. This sample was included in a study of radiotherapy plus CTLA-4 blockade in lung cancer. Only in-frame clones appear in the TCRdb table, and some are missing; sequencing was by immunoSEQ multiplex PCR. Of some 80,000 clones detected, approximately 80% appear once; the ten largest clones hold about 0.79%.

This chain links TRBV6-5 with TRBJ1-2, with D perhaps TRBD1 (6 bases). Specimen: peripheral blood, collected from a patient treated with radiotherapy plus ipilimumab. This receptor was taken from a human donor with non-small cell lung cancer who had stable disease on radiotherapy plus ipilimumab. The DNA for the CDR3 is TGTGCCAGCAGTTGGAGGGGGGAGGGCGACTATGGCTACACCTTC. Protein: CASSWRGEGDYGYTF.